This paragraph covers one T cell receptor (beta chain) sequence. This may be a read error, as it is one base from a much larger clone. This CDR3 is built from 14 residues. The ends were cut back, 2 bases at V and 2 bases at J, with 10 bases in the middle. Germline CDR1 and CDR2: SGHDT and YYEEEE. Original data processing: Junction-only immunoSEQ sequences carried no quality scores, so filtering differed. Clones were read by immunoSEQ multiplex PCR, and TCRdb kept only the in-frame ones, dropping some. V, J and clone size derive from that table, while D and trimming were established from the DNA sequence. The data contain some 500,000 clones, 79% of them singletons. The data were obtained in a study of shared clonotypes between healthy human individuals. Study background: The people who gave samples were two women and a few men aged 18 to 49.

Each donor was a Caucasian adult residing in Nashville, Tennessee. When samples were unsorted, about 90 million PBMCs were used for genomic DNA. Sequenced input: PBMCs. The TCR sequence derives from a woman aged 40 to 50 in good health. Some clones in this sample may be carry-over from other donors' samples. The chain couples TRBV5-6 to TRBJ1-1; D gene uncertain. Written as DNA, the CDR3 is TGTGCCAGCAGCTTAGGCGGGAGAAACACTGAAGCTTTCTTT. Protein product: CASSLGGRNTEAFF.